Described below is a single TCR beta chain sequence and its context. Its antigen is as yet unknown. This sample's treatment: some 20 received Ad26.COV2.S at low or high dose, single or two shots; 5 received placebo; per-sample allocation not given. Sampling happened 63 days after the first vaccine or placebo injection. Whoever gave the sample was an adult aged 18-55 years in Boston. V lost 5 bases, J lost 2 bases, and 8 bases stayed unmatched. The CDR3 runs to 16 residues. Germline CDR1 MNHEY, CDR2 SVGEGT. The data are from a study of Ad26.COV2.S vaccination and SARS-CoV-2 variants. Background on the study: Enrollment placed the donor in the COV1001 Ad26.COV2.S trial arm.

Sequencing was performed with immunoSEQ multiplex PCR; in TCRdb, only in-frame clones are kept and a portion is missing. The sample yields fewer than 600,000 clones, about 89% seen once. Study-level findings and limits: Spike-specific TCR breadth ran higher among vaccine recipients than placebo recipients. The analyses of TCR breadth and depth may have understated the size of total T cell responses.

This TCR came from a person aged 18-65 years who received the Ad26.COV2.S COVID-19 vaccine or a placebo. The sample in question was peripheral blood, obtained in a trial of Ad26.COV2.S vaccine versus placebo. This sequence joins TRBV6-2 or TRBV6-3 and TRBJ2-7; 11 bases align to TRBD2. As DNA, the CDR3 is TGTGCCAGCAGTCCCCGACTAGCGGGAAACACCTACGAGCAGTACTTC. Translating it yields CASSPRLAGNTYEQYF.